The source of this T cell receptor (beta chain) is a study of cytomegalovirus exposure and HLA in healthy donors. Across the whole study: Around 180 million T cells yielded over 90 million unique TCR beta sequences in earlier analysis. The study placed over 65% of its approximately 400 genotyped donors in the Caucasian-associated ancestry cluster.

This clone has only one observation. Unmatched junction bases numbered 10, after V lost 3 bases and J lost 3 bases. This CDR3 comprises 17 residues. Germline-derived CDR1 and CDR2 are SGHRS and YFSETQ. Vbeta (60) and Jbeta (13) primers were used in the PCR. The protocol was immunoSEQ multiplex PCR, while the TCRdb copy is restricted to in-frame clones and leaves out a portion. The data hold under 200,000 clones, with about 64% observed a single time. Sequenced input: PBMCs. The receptor comes from a man aged 45-65 years in good health and CMV-seronegative. The rearrangement links TRBV5-1 to TRBJ2-1; 9 bases match TRBD2. CDR3 sequence reads: CASSSRGSGGGYNEQFF. CDR3 bases: TGCGCCAGCAGCTCGCGGGGTAGCGGGGGTGGCTACAATGAGCAGTTCTTC.